One and the same sample provided the 2 T cell receptor beta chains below, sequenced in a study of regulatory T cells in long-lasting Graves disease. Time point denoted: newly diagnosed GD, antithyroid drugs for less than 3 months. PBMC-extracted RNA yielded the TCR library. To make TCR beta libraries, researchers used iRepertoire HTBI primers and Arm-PCR of CDR3 regions. TCRdb independently ran MiXCR on the multiplex PCR reads; one entry per CDR3 protein. This sample has about 560,000 distinct CDR3 sequences, with around 16% found just once. This same sample was also taken into another study, of T cells in Graves' hyperthyroidism and ophthalmopathy.

This specimen was peripheral blood mononuclear cells (PBMCs), taken at new diagnosis, from a patient treated with antithyroid drugs. The receptors originated from a man between 18 and 29 years old with Graves disease.

This clonotype was detected ten times or more. CDR3 loop: CASSPPITDTQYF. The CDR3 region has the DNA TGTGCCAGCTCACCACCCATCACAGATACGCAGTATTTT. The chain recombines TRBV18 with TRBJ2-3, with unresolved D. The length of the CDR3 is 13 residues. Germline CDR1 KGHSH, CDR2 LQKENI. Trimming shortened V by 0 bases and J by 2 bases, and 3 bases separated the two germline ends.

This clonotype was observed at least ten times. CDR3 residues: CSARLGLNTDTQYF. CDR3 DNA: TGCAGTGCTAGACTGGGGCTTAACACAGATACGCAGTATTTT. The J gene is TRBJ2-3, the V gene TRBV20-1, with TRBD1 as a possible D gene (5 bases). From germline, CDR1 is DFQATT and CDR2 SNEGSKA (reference sequence). The CDR3 is 14 residues long. V was cut by 2 bases and J by 2 bases, with 11 bases left in between.